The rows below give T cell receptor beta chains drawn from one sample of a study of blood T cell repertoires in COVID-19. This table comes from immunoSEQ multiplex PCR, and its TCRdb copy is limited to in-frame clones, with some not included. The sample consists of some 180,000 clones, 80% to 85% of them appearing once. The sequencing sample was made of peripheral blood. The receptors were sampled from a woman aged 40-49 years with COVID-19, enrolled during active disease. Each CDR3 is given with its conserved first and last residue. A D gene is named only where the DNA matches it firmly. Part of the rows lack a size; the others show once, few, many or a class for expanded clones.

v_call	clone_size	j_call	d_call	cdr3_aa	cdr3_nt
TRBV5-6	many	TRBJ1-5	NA	CASSLTDYSNQPQHF	TGTGCCAGCAGCTTGACAGATTATAGCAATCAGCCCCAGCATTTT
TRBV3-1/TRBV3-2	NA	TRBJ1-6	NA	CASRQDGSYNSPLHF	TGTGCCAGCAGGCAGGATGGCTCCTATAATTCACCCCTCCACTTT
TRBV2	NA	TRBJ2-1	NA	CASSVGAGQYNEQFF	TGTGCCAGCAGTGTGGGCGCAGGCCAATACAATGAGCAGTTCTTC
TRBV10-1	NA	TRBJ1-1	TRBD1	CASPTRDSMNTEAFF	TGCGCCAGCCCGACCCGGGACAGCATGAACACTGAAGCTTTCTTT
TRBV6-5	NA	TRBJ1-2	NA	CASSSGHKFNYGYTF	TGTGCCAGCAGTTCGGGACACAAGTTTAACTATGGCTACACCTTC
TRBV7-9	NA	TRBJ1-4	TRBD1	CASSQGQSNEKLFF	TGTGCCAGCAGCCAGGGACAGTCGAATGAAAAACTGTTTTTT
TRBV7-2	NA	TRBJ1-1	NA	CASSLVGEATEAFF	TGTGCCAGCAGCTTAGTGGGGGAGGCCACTGAAGCTTTCTTT
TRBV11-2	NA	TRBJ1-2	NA	CASSLAMGERPHGYTF	TGTGCCAGCAGCTTAGCAATGGGCGAGCGGCCCCATGGCTACACCTTC
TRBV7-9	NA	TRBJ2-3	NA	CASSPSTDTQYF	TGTGCCAGCAGCCCCTCCACAGATACGCAGTATTTT
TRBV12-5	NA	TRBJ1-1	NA	CASGLSGHPDTEAFF	TGTGCTAGTGGTTTGTCGGGACACCCCGACACTGAAGCTTTCTTT
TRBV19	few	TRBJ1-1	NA	CASSRDGGTEAFF	TGTGCCAGTAGTAGGGACGGGGGCACTGAAGCTTTCTTT
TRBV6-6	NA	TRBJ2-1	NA	CASSSRSGNEQFF	TGTGCCAGCAGTTCCCGATCCGGGAATGAGCAGTTCTTC
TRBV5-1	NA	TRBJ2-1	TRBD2	CASSWGLAAFNEQFF	TGCGCCAGCAGCTGGGGACTAGCGGCTTTCAATGAGCAGTTCTTC
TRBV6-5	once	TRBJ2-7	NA	CASSRTSSYEQYF	TGTGCCAGCAGTCGGACATCCTCCTACGAGCAGTACTTC